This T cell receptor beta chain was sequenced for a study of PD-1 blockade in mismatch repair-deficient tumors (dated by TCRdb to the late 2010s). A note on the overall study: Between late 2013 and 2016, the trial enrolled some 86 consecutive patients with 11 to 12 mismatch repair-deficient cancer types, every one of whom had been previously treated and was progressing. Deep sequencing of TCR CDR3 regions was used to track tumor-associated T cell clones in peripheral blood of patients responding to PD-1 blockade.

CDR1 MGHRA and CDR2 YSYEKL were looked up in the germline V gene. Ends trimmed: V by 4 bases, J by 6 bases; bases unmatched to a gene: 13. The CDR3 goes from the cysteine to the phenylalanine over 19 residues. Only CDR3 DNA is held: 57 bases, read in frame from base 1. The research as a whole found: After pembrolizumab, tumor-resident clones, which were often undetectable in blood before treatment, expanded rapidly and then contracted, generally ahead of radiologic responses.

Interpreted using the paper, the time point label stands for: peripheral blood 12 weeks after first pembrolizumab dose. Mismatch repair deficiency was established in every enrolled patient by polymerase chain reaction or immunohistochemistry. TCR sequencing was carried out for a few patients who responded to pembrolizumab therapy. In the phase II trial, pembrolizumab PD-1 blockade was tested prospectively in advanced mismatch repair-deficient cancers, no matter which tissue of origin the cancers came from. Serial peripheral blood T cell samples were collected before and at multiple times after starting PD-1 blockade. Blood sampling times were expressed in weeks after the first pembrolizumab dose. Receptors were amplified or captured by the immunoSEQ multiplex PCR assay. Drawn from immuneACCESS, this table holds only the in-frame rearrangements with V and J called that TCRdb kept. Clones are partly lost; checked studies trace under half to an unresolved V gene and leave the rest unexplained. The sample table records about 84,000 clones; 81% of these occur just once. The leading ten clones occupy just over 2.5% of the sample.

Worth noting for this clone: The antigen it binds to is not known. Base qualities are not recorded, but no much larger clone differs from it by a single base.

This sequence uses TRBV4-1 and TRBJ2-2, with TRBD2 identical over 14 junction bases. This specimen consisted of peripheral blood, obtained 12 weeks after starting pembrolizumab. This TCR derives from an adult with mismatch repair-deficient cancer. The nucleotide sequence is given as TGCGCCAGCAGCCGGGATCCGCCAGGGACTAGCGGGAGCGCCGGGGAGCTGTTTTTT. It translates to CASSRDPPGTSGSAGELFF.